The 18 T cell receptor beta chains presented below share a single source sample, sequenced in a study of immune evolution from preneoplasia to lung adenocarcinoma. Assay used: immunoSEQ multiplex PCR; TCRdb lists only in-frame clones, some missing. The sample lists 4,200 or so clones, about 82% occurring once. The material sequenced was FFPE invasive lung adenocarcinoma tissue. The receptor set was obtained from a person between 45 and 65 years old with lung adenocarcinoma.

V gene TRBV28 combines with J gene TRBJ2-7, with TRBD2 matching over 7 bases. The CDR3 runs 17 residues. Germline values: CDR1 MDHEN, CDR2 SYDVKM. The V segment lost 6 bases and the J segment 1 base; nucleotides outside the gene matches: 15. The CDR3 sequence is CASSPTRLLRESYEQYF. Here the CDR3 DNA reads TGTGCCAGCAGCCCAACCCGACTTCTGCGGGAGTCCTACGAGCAGTACTTC.

The chain links TRBV11-2 to TRBJ2-7; TRBD2 matches at 8 bases. The CDR3 is made up of 15 amino acids. The trim removed 3 bases at V and 6 bases at J, leaving 10 bases unmatched. CDR1 and CDR2 from the germline V gene are SGHAT and FQNNGV. The CDR3 bases are TGTGCCAGCAGCTTTTTGGGGGCGGGAGGTTTCGAGCAGTACTTC. It yields the protein CASSFLGAGGFEQYF.

The gene calls are TRBV30 and TRBJ1-2, with D uncertain. Germline V CDR1 and CDR2: GTSNPN, SVGIG (reference sequence). This CDR3 is 12 amino acids long. With 1 base removed from V and 3 bases from J, the gap between germline ends came to 6 bases. As DNA, the CDR3 is TGTGCCTGGAGTGGACTTGACTATGGCTACACCTTC. Translated, it gives CAWSGLDYGYTF.

The V gene is TRBV6-5, the J gene TRBJ1-1; maybe TRBD1 (5 bases). Germline loops: CDR1 MNHEY, CDR2 SVGAGI. V was pared by 3 bases and J by 7 bases, with 15 bases between. The CDR3 extends over 14 amino acids. CDR3 sequence (DNA): TGTGCCAGCAGTTATATGGGGGTGGAGGTTGAAGCTTTCTTT. Translated, it gives CASSYMGVEVEAFF.

The rearrangement uses TRBV5-4 and TRBJ1-2; 9 positions match TRBD1. The CDR3 contains 12 residues. The trim removed 5 bases at V and 4 bases at J, leaving 0 bases unmatched. The V gene's germline CDR1 is SGHNT and CDR2 YYREEE (reference sequence). In nucleotides, the CDR3 is TGTGCCAGCAGACAGGGGGCCTATGGCTACACCTTC. Translation: CASRQGAYGYTF.

The V call is TRBV4-2, the J call TRBJ2-3; 9 bases map to TRBD2. The V segment lost 4 bases and the J segment 2 bases; nucleotides outside the gene matches: 1. CDR1 is LGHNA, CDR2 YNFKEQ, per germline. The CDR3 totals 14 residues. CDR3 loop: CASSRLAVTDTQYF. CDR3 nucleotides: TGTGCCAGCAGCCGACTAGCGGTCACAGATACGCAGTATTTT.

The chain recombines TRBV4-2 with TRBJ2-1; tentatively, D is TRBD1 (6 bases). Trimming left V 5 bases short and J 6 bases short, with 17 bases between. There are 15 residues in the CDR3. The germline CDR1 and CDR2 sequences are LGHNA and YNFKEQ. DNA for the CDR3: TGTGCCAGCAGCGTGGGGACCGAAGGGGGCAATGAGCAGTTCTTC. Translating gives CASSVGTEGGNEQFF.

V is TRBV7-6 and J is TRBJ1-2; TRBD1 matches at 8 bases. V trimming: 1 base; J trimming: 6 bases; junction bases outside the gene matches: 4. Germline loops: CDR1 SGHVS, CDR2 FNYEAQ. The CDR3 spans 14 residues. CDR3 sequence reads: CASSLGTGFDGYTF. The CDR3 DNA follows: TGTGCCAGCAGCTTAGGGACAGGGTTTGATGGCTACACCTTC. Full variable domain (missing parts from reference TRBV7-6 and TRBJ1-2): GAGVSQSPRYKVTKRGQDVALRCDPISGHVSLYWYRQALGQGPEFLTYFNYEAQQDKSGLPNDRFSAERPEGSISTLTIQRTEQRDSAMYRCASSLGTGFDGYTFGSGTRLTVV.

Only one count was recorded for this clone. J is TRBJ1-1 and V is TRBV28; the D gene is possibly TRBD1 (5 bases). V was trimmed by 3 bases and J by 9 bases, leaving 17 bases between them. The CDR3 sequence is 14 residues long. Per germline, CDR1 MDHEN and CDR2 SYDVKM. CDR3 coding DNA: TGTGCCAGCAGTTTCGGGACCGAGTCACACAAAGCTTTCTTT. Its protein is CASSFGTESHKAFF.

The genes are TRBV5-1 and TRBJ2-7, with TRBD1 identical over 11 bases. In germline, CDR1 is SGHRS, CDR2 YFSETQ. The CDR3 extends over 14 amino acids. The J segment lost 4 bases and the V segment lost 6 bases, leaving 6 bases of the junction unmatched. The CDR3 nucleotides read TGCGCCAGCACCCGGACAGGGGGCGCGTACGAGCAGTACTTC. Translating gives CASTRTGGAYEQYF.

This clone was recorded only once. CDR3 residues: CASSSGLAEGPKFPYTQYF. The DNA for the CDR3 is TGTGCCAGCAGCTCGGGACTAGCGGAAGGGCCTAAATTTCCTTATACGCAGTATTTT. The chain couples TRBV7-9 to TRBJ2-3; 11 bases fit TRBD2. This CDR3 spans 19 amino acids. Germline loops: CDR1 SEHNR, CDR2 FQNEAQ (reference sequence). V lost 4 bases to trimming and J lost 7 bases; unmatched junction nucleotides: 19.

The CDR3 DNA is TGTGCCAGCAGTGAGAGGGGTTCGGAGACCCAGTACTTC. Translated, it gives CASSERGSETQYF. This rearrangement joins TRBV27 to TRBJ2-5; D tentatively fits TRBD1 or TRBD2 (5 bases each). CDR3 size: 13 residues. Trimming took 5 bases from V and 5 from J, leaving 12 bases between them. The germline CDR1 and CDR2 sequences are MNHEY and SMNVEV (reference sequence).

The chain links TRBV21-1 to TRBJ2-5; no DNA check was done on the table's D call, TRBD1. TRBV21-1 corresponds to a pseudogene. CDR3 length: 14 amino acids. The CDR3 reads CASSKGTVQETQYF. In nucleotides, the CDR3 is TGTGCCAGCAGCAAAGGGACAGTCCAAGAGACCCAGTACTTC.

The chain joins TRBV6-1 to TRBJ2-1, with TRBD2 matching over 14 bases. Losses at the gene ends were 4 bases for V and 7 bases for J; bases not matched to a gene: 6. Germline loops: CDR1 MNHNS, CDR2 SASEGT. The CDR3 has 16 residues. CDR3 DNA sequence: TGTGCCAGCAGTGCGGGACTAGCGGGAGTACGGAATGAGCAGTTCTTC. Its protein product is CASSAGLAGVRNEQFF.

The chain is built from TRBV30 and TRBJ1-1; 7 nucleotides agree with TRBD1. The CDR3 has 13 residues. CDR1 GTSNPN and CDR2 SVGIG come from the germline V gene (reference sequence). Losses at the gene ends were 1 base for V and 2 bases for J; bases not matched to a gene: 1. CDR3 bases: TGTGCCTGGAGTGGACAGGGAAACACTGAAGCTTTCTTT. Its translation: CAWSGQGNTEAFF.

This rearrangement joins TRBV5-6 to TRBJ2-6; possible D gene TRBD1, 6 bases. CDR3 size: 15 residues. V was trimmed by 4 bases and J by 0 bases, leaving 8 bases between them. The germline CDR1 and CDR2 sequences are SGHDT and YYEEEE. CDR3 residues: CASSHRVSGANVLTF. CDR3 DNA: TGTGCCAGCAGCCACAGGGTCTCTGGGGCCAACGTCCTGACTTTC.

The rearrangement uses TRBV19 and TRBJ2-1; TRBD2 agrees at 10 bases. The CDR3 runs to 14 residues. V shed 8 bases, J shed 1 base, and the junction held 2 bases outside the gene matches. Germline V gene lookup returns CDR1 LNHDA and CDR2 SQIVND (reference sequence). Written as DNA, the CDR3 is TGTGCCAGTTTAGCGGGAGGTTCCTACAATGAGCAGTTCTTC. Its protein is CASLAGGSYNEQFF. Full variable domain (missing parts from reference TRBV19 and TRBJ2-1): DGGITQSPKYLFRKEGQNVTLSCEQNLNHDAMYWYRQDPGQGLRLIYYSQIVNDFQKGDIAEGYSVSREKKESFPLTVTSAQKNPTAFYLCASLAGGSYNEQFFGPGTRLTVL.

The chain carries TRBV20-1 and TRBJ1-1; D possibly corresponds to TRBD1 (5 bases). The germline CDR1 and CDR2 sequences are DFQATT and SNEGSKA (reference sequence). The V gene lost 1 base and the J gene lost 10 bases, with 7 bases spanning the gap. The CDR3 is 10 residues long. For the CDR3, the DNA is TGCAGTGCTAGAGTCAGGGCAGCTTTCTTT. Protein: CSARVRAAFF.